This T cell receptor (beta chain) comes out of a study of blood T cell repertoires in COVID-19. Only in-frame clones appear in the TCRdb table, and some are missing; sequencing was by immunoSEQ multiplex PCR. The sample consists of a few hundred thousand clones, roughly 87% of them appearing once. What the recovered Cohort 3 donors had was two negative PCRs, clearance, or symptom resolution. Trimming took off 6 bases at V and 1 base at J, with 15 bases between the two ends. The CDR3 is made up of 15 amino acids. Germline loops: CDR1 SEHNR, CDR2 FQNEAQ (reference sequence). The chain carries TRBV7-9 and TRBJ1-1; D gene unclear. Material for sequencing was PBMCs or T cells enriched from blood (not recorded which). This clonotype was obtained from a woman aged 25-40 years who had recovered from COVID-19. The CDR3 loop is CASRADSGWNTEAFF. For the CDR3, the DNA is TGTGCCAGCAGGGCAGATAGCGGCTGGAACACTGAAGCTTTCTTT.